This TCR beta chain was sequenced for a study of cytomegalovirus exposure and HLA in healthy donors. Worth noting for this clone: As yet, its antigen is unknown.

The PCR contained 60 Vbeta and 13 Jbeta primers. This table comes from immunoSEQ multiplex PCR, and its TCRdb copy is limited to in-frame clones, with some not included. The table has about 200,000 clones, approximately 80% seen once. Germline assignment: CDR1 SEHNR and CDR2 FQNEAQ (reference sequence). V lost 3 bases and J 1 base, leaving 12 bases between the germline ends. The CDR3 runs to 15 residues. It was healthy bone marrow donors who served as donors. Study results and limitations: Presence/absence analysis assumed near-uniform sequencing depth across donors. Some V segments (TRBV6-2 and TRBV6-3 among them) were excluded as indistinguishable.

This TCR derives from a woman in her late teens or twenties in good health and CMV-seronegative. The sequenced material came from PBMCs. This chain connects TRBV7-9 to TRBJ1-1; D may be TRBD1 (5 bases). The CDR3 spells CASSLTDNRNTEAFF. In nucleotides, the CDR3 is TGTGCCAGCAGCTTGACAGACAATAGGAACACTGAAGCTTTCTTT.